A selection of T cell receptor beta chains follows, all from one sample in a study of control samples from healthy donors and cancer patients. Generated by immunoSEQ multiplex PCR, the TCRdb table keeps only in-frame clones and is missing some. Of 120,000 or so clones listed, more than 75% are singletons. The sequencing input was blood. These receptor sequences come from a man aged 60 to 75 in good health. Each CDR3 is given with its conserved first and last residue. The D gene is left open where the match is weak. Size is stated for part of the rows, as once, few or many counts, or as a class when the clone is expanded.

j_gene: TRBJ2-7
abundance: NA
d_gene: TRBD2
v_gene: TRBV18
CDR3nt: TGTGCCAGCTCACCATTATTAGCGGGGGTATACGAGCAGTACTTC
CDR3aa: CASSPLLAGVYEQYF

j_gene: TRBJ1-1
abundance: NA
d_gene: NA
v_gene: TRBV5-1
CDR3nt: TGCGCCAGCAGCCCGGGCCGGACGAACACTGAAGCTTTCTTT
CDR3aa: CASSPGRTNTEAFF

j_gene: TRBJ2-3
abundance: NA
d_gene: NA
v_gene: TRBV10-2
CDR3nt: TGCGCCAGCAGTGACACCAGCGGCCCCGGAGATACGCAGTATTTT
CDR3aa: CASSDTSGPGDTQYF

j_gene: TRBJ2-3
abundance: NA
d_gene: TRBD2
v_gene: TRBV19
CDR3nt: TGTGCCAGTAGTGGGGGGGAGACAGATACGCAGTATTTT
CDR3aa: CASSGGETDTQYF

j_gene: TRBJ2-7
abundance: once
d_gene: TRBD1
v_gene: TRBV6-5
CDR3nt: TGTGCCAGCAGGGGATGGACAGGGGGCTCGTTCGAGCAGTACTTC
CDR3aa: CASRGWTGGSFEQYF

j_gene: TRBJ2-3
abundance: once
d_gene: TRBD2
v_gene: TRBV3-1/TRBV3-2
CDR3nt: TGTGCCAGCAGCTTCAGCGGGGGGGGGTCAGATACGCAGTATTTT
CDR3aa: CASSFSGGGSDTQYF

j_gene: TRBJ1-1
abundance: few
d_gene: NA
v_gene: TRBV6-5
CDR3nt: TGTGCCAGCAGTCGCGGGGGCCTGGCTGAAGCTTTCTTT
CDR3aa: CASSRGGLAEAFF

j_gene: TRBJ1-6
abundance: NA
d_gene: NA
v_gene: TRBV19
CDR3nt: TGTGCCAGTAACCAGGGTTATTCACCCCTCCACTTT
CDR3aa: CASNQGYSPLHF

j_gene: TRBJ2-2
abundance: few
d_gene: TRBD1
v_gene: TRBV7-3
CDR3nt: TGTGCCAGCAGCTCAACAGGGGGCAGGACCGGGGAGCTGTTTTTT
CDR3aa: CASSSTGGRTGELFF

j_gene: TRBJ1-1
abundance: NA
d_gene: NA
v_gene: TRBV11-2
CDR3nt: TGTGCCAGCAGCTTGGTAAGAAACACTGAAGCTTTCTTT
CDR3aa: CASSLVRNTEAFF

j_gene: TRBJ1-4
abundance: NA
d_gene: TRBD1
v_gene: TRBV9
CDR3nt: TGTGCCAGCAGCGTAGGATCAGGAACAGGGGGAGAAAAACTGTTTTTT
CDR3aa: CASSVGSGTGGEKLFF

j_gene: TRBJ1-4
abundance: NA
d_gene: NA
v_gene: TRBV4-3
CDR3nt: TGCGCCAGCAGCCGTCAAGCCGGGGAATGGGAAAAACTGTTTTTT
CDR3aa: CASSRQAGEWEKLFF

j_gene: TRBJ1-4
abundance: NA
d_gene: TRBD1
v_gene: TRBV30
CDR3nt: TGTGCCTGGAGTCGACAGGGAACGGGTGAAAAACTGTTTTTT
CDR3aa: CAWSRQGTGEKLFF

j_gene: TRBJ2-7
abundance: NA
d_gene: NA
v_gene: TRBV5-1
CDR3nt: TGCGCCAGCAGCTTTGGCGAGCAGTACTTC
CDR3aa: CASSFGEQYF

j_gene: TRBJ2-3
abundance: few
d_gene: NA
v_gene: TRBV19
CDR3nt: TGTGCCAGTCAAACTATGGCCGGGAGCACAGATACGCAGTATTTT
CDR3aa: CASQTMAGSTDTQYF

j_gene: TRBJ1-2
abundance: NA
d_gene: NA
v_gene: TRBV2
CDR3nt: TGTGCCAGCAGCCCCGCCGGGGGTACCTCTTTCGATGGCTACACCTTC
CDR3aa: CASSPAGGTSFDGYTF

j_gene: TRBJ1-1
abundance: NA
d_gene: NA
v_gene: TRBV18
CDR3nt: TGTGCCAGCTCACAACAAGGGGGTAACACTGAAGCTTTCTTT
CDR3aa: CASSQQGGNTEAFF

j_gene: TRBJ2-5
abundance: NA
d_gene: NA
v_gene: TRBV5-1
CDR3nt: TGCGCCAGCAGCTCAGCGACCTGGGGTGGGGAGACCCAGTACTTC
CDR3aa: CASSSATWGGETQYF

j_gene: TRBJ2-1
abundance: once
d_gene: NA
v_gene: TRBV6-2/TRBV6-3
CDR3nt: TGTGCCAGCAGTTGGGGTCGGAATGAGCAGTTCTTC
CDR3aa: CASSWGRNEQFF

j_gene: TRBJ1-2
abundance: NA
d_gene: TRBD1
v_gene: TRBV19
CDR3nt: TGTGCCAGTAGTGCCGGGACAGGGGGACATGGCTACACCTTC
CDR3aa: CASSAGTGGHGYTF

j_gene: TRBJ1-4
abundance: NA
d_gene: NA
v_gene: TRBV5-1
CDR3nt: TGCGCCAGCAGCCCTGACGGAGCAACTAATGAAAAACTGTTTTTT
CDR3aa: CASSPDGATNEKLFF

j_gene: TRBJ2-5
abundance: NA
d_gene: NA
v_gene: TRBV5-1
CDR3nt: TGCGCCAGCAGCTTGGGGGGGGGACAGTTCGGGGAGACCCAGTACTTC
CDR3aa: CASSLGGGQFGETQYF

j_gene: TRBJ1-2
abundance: NA
d_gene: NA
v_gene: TRBV12-3/TRBV12-4
CDR3nt: TGTGCCAGCAGTTTGGTGGGCTATGGCTACACCTTC
CDR3aa: CASSLVGYGYTF

j_gene: TRBJ2-3
abundance: NA
d_gene: NA
v_gene: TRBV21-1
CDR3nt: TGTGCCAGCAGCTTCGATGGGCCGGGGGGGTGGACAGATACGCAGTATTTT
CDR3aa: CASSFDGPGGWTDTQYF

j_gene: TRBJ1-6
abundance: NA
d_gene: TRBD1
v_gene: TRBV18
CDR3nt: TGTGCCAGCTCACCAAATCTGTTGGCAACAGGGGGGTATAATTCACCCCTCCACTTT
CDR3aa: CASSPNLLATGGYNSPLHF

j_gene: TRBJ1-3
abundance: NA
d_gene: NA
v_gene: TRBV2
CDR3nt: TGTGCCAGCAGTCGAGGGACTGCCCTCTCTGGAAACACCATATATTTT
CDR3aa: CASSRGTALSGNTIYF

j_gene: TRBJ2-2
abundance: NA
d_gene: NA
v_gene: TRBV5-1
CDR3nt: TGCGCCAGCAGCTTGGAGCAGGTAGTCGGGGAGCTGTTTTTT
CDR3aa: CASSLEQVVGELFF

j_gene: TRBJ2-7
abundance: NA
d_gene: NA
v_gene: TRBV4-3
CDR3nt: TGCGCCAGCAGCCAAGAAGTTTCCGGACTCTACTACGAGCAGTACTTC
CDR3aa: CASSQEVSGLYYEQYF

j_gene: TRBJ2-2
abundance: few
d_gene: NA
v_gene: TRBV6-5
CDR3nt: TGTGCCAGCAGATGGGGGGACAACACCGGGGAGCTGTTTTTT
CDR3aa: CASRWGDNTGELFF

j_gene: TRBJ2-6
abundance: NA
d_gene: TRBD2
v_gene: TRBV11-2
CDR3nt: TGTGCCAGCAGCTTAGAGGGGCGGGGGTTAAGCTCTGGGGCCAACGTCCTGACTTTC
CDR3aa: CASSLEGRGLSSGANVLTF

j_gene: TRBJ2-6
abundance: NA
d_gene: NA
v_gene: TRBV9
CDR3nt: TGTGCCAGCAGCGTCGGAACCGGGGCCAACGTCCTGACTTTC
CDR3aa: CASSVGTGANVLTF

j_gene: TRBJ1-2
abundance: NA
d_gene: NA
v_gene: TRBV30
CDR3nt: TGTGCCTGGACCCCAATGGGTGGGTTGGGCTTAATTAACTATGGCTACACCTTC
CDR3aa: CAWTPMGGLGLINYGYTF

j_gene: TRBJ2-2
abundance: NA
d_gene: NA
v_gene: TRBV5-1
CDR3nt: TGCGCCAGCAGCGTACAACGGGGGACCGGGGAGCTGTTTTTT
CDR3aa: CASSVQRGTGELFF

j_gene: TRBJ1-6
abundance: NA
d_gene: TRBD1
v_gene: TRBV11-2
CDR3nt: TGTGCCAGCAGCTTAGAGTCGCGGGACAGGGGGCGCGGGAGGGGTTCACCCCTCCACTTT
CDR3aa: CASSLESRDRGRGRGSPLHF

j_gene: TRBJ1-2
abundance: once
d_gene: TRBD1
v_gene: TRBV2
CDR3nt: TGTGCCAGCACCTACGGACAGGGTCAGCACTATGGCTACACCTTC
CDR3aa: CASTYGQGQHYGYTF

j_gene: TRBJ2-7
abundance: NA
d_gene: NA
v_gene: TRBV4-3
CDR3nt: TGCGCCAGCAGCCAAGCGCATGCCTTCTACGAGCAGTACTTC
CDR3aa: CASSQAHAFYEQYF

j_gene: TRBJ1-5
abundance: NA
d_gene: NA
v_gene: TRBV6-1
CDR3nt: TGTGCCAGCAGTGACAGGGCGTTTGGCAATCAGCCCCAGCATTTT
CDR3aa: CASSDRAFGNQPQHF

j_gene: TRBJ2-5
abundance: NA
d_gene: TRBD2
v_gene: TRBV7-3
CDR3nt: TGTGCCAGCAGCTTAAGGACTAGCGGTTTGCAAGAGACCCAGTACTTC
CDR3aa: CASSLRTSGLQETQYF

j_gene: TRBJ2-5
abundance: NA
d_gene: NA
v_gene: TRBV7-8
CDR3nt: TGTGCCAGCAGCTTAGTAGGGTCCGGCGGGGAGACCCAGTACTTC
CDR3aa: CASSLVGSGGETQYF

j_gene: TRBJ1-4
abundance: NA
d_gene: NA
v_gene: TRBV15
CDR3nt: TGTGCCACGAAAAGTACACCTACGGGGGAAAAACTGTTTTTT
CDR3aa: CATKSTPTGEKLFF

j_gene: TRBJ1-5
abundance: NA
d_gene: NA
v_gene: TRBV7-2
CDR3nt: TGTGCCAGCAGCTTAATCAGTCAGGGCGCCAATCAGCCCCAGCATTTT
CDR3aa: CASSLISQGANQPQHF

j_gene: TRBJ1-3
abundance: once
d_gene: NA
v_gene: TRBV3-1/TRBV3-2
CDR3nt: TGTGCCAGCAGCCTAAATTGGGCGAGGAGGACTGGAAACACCATATATTTT
CDR3aa: CASSLNWARRTGNTIYF

j_gene: TRBJ2-2
abundance: NA
d_gene: NA
v_gene: TRBV18
CDR3nt: TGTGCCAGCTCCAGGTCATCGAACACCGGGGAGCTGTTTTTT
CDR3aa: CASSRSSNTGELFF

j_gene: TRBJ2-2
abundance: NA
d_gene: NA
v_gene: TRBV10-1
CDR3nt: TGCGCCAGCAGACTGGACCGGGGACCCGGGGAGCTGTTTTTT
CDR3aa: CASRLDRGPGELFF

j_gene: TRBJ2-2
abundance: NA
d_gene: NA
v_gene: TRBV28
CDR3nt: TGTGCCAGCAGTTTATGGGCAGAGAACACCGGGGAGCTGTTTTTT
CDR3aa: CASSLWAENTGELFF

j_gene: TRBJ2-5
abundance: NA
d_gene: NA
v_gene: TRBV10-2
CDR3nt: TGCGCCAGCAGTGATACGGCAGAAGAGACCCAGTACTTC
CDR3aa: CASSDTAEETQYF

j_gene: TRBJ2-3
abundance: NA
d_gene: TRBD2
v_gene: TRBV7-3
CDR3nt: TGTGCCAGCAGCTTACTAGCGGCGCTCAGCACAGATACGCAGTATTTT
CDR3aa: CASSLLAALSTDTQYF

j_gene: TRBJ2-7
abundance: NA
d_gene: TRBD1
v_gene: TRBV28
CDR3nt: TGTGCCAGCAGTTCTCAGGGGGCTGATTCGGCCGAGCAGTACTTC
CDR3aa: CASSSQGADSAEQYF

j_gene: TRBJ2-2
abundance: NA
d_gene: NA
v_gene: TRBV6-6
CDR3nt: TGTGCCAGCAGCCAGGCAAACACCGGGGAGCTGTTTTTT
CDR3aa: CASSQANTGELFF

j_gene: TRBJ2-2
abundance: NA
d_gene: NA
v_gene: TRBV4-3
CDR3nt: TGCGCCAGCAGCCTACTCTGGGGGGACACCGGGGAGCTGTTTTTT
CDR3aa: CASSLLWGDTGELFF

j_gene: TRBJ1-2
abundance: NA
d_gene: NA
v_gene: TRBV2
CDR3nt: TGTGCCAGCAGACTCCAGGCGGGCTACACCTTC
CDR3aa: CASRLQAGYTF

j_gene: TRBJ1-5
abundance: NA
d_gene: NA
v_gene: TRBV23-1
CDR3nt: TGCGCCAGCAGTCAGAACCGGCCTCATGATCAGCCCCAGCATTTT
CDR3aa: CASSQNRPHDQPQHF

j_gene: TRBJ2-7
abundance: NA
d_gene: NA
v_gene: TRBV28
CDR3nt: TGTGCCAGCAGTTTTTCGGCCAGGGTACCTTCCTACGAGCAGTACTTC
CDR3aa: CASSFSARVPSYEQYF

j_gene: TRBJ2-2
abundance: NA
d_gene: NA
v_gene: TRBV18
CDR3nt: TGTGCCAGCTCACCAGGAACGGACACCGGGGAGCTGTTTTTT
CDR3aa: CASSPGTDTGELFF